This is a list of T cell receptor beta chains from one sample in a study of blood T cells in healthy people across ages. TCRdb redid the calling of the 5' RACE reads with MiXCR, one entry per CDR3 protein. This table has 1.6 million or so distinct CDR3 sequences, almost 35% appearing once. The specimen was blood. The receptor set was obtained from a woman in her twenties or thirties in good health. Each CDR3 is given without its conserved first and last residue. The order of the fields is V gene, CDR3 protein.

TRBV20-1 SARPQRGPPSYEQY
TRBV20-1 SARDIREGYEQY
TRBV20-1 SASERGPMYNEQF
TRBV24-1 ATSGGTTRSGANVLT
TRBV6-1 ASSVEDTNYGYT
TRBV20-1 SASTWGLAGETDTQY
TRBV5-1 ASRRGEGGWTEAF
TRBV28 ASRGEAITYEQY
TRBV4-1 ASSQDMAGRIYSGANVLT
TRBV12-3/TRBV12-4 ASRWGVQEQY